The clone carrying this TCR beta chain has a handful of counts. Antigen specificity is unknown. The data were taken from a study of shared clonotypes between healthy human individuals. In the study overall: Serving as donors were a couple of women and a few men, whose ages spanned 18 to 49.

Germline V gene data show CDR1 as MNHNS and CDR2 as SASEGT. The V gene end was trimmed by 7 bases and the J gene end by 8 bases; junction bases not matched to a gene: 6. This CDR3 has 12 amino acids. Per the original methods: For the immunoSEQ data, sequences were junction-only without quality scores, so filtering differed. TCRdb's table, derived via immunoSEQ multiplex PCR, lists solely in-frame clones and lacks some. V and J calls and clone size are given by that table; D and trimming were obtained from the DNA. The sample contains under 1,100,000 clones, more than 75% of which appear only once. Study-wide points: Non-shared clonotypes had lower generation probabilities than clonotypes shared by all four sorted-subset donors. Sorted-subset samples were not fully sequenced, rarefaction indicated.

The source of this sequence is a man between 18 and 29 years old in good health. Some clones in this sample may be carry-over from other donors' samples. Sequencing was performed on memory CD4+ T cells from PBMCs. Subset given: CD45RA-negative fraction. This rearrangement joins TRBV6-1 to TRBJ1-2; 8 bases are a match to TRBD1. DNA for the CDR3: TGTGCCAGCACTCGGGACAGGAGGGGCTACACCTTC. This translates into CASTRDRRGYTF.